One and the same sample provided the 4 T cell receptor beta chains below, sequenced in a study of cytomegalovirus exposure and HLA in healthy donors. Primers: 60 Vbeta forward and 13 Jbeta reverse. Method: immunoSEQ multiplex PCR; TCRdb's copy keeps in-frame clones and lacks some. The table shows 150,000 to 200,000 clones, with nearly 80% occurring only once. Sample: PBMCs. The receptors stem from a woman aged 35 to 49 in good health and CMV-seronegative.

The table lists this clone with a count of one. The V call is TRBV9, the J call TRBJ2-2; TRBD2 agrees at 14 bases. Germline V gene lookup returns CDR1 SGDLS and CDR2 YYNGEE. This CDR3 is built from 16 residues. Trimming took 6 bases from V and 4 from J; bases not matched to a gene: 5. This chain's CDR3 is CASTTTSGGATGELFF. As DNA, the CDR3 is TGTGCCAGCACCACGACTAGCGGGGGGGCCACCGGGGAGCTGTTTTTT. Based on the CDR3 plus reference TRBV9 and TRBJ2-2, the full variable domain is DSGVTQTPKHLITATGQRVTLRCSPRSGDLSVYWYQQSLDQGLQFLIQYYNGEERAKGNILERFSAQQFPDLHSELNLSSLELGDSALYFCASTTTSGGATGELFFGEGSRLTVL.

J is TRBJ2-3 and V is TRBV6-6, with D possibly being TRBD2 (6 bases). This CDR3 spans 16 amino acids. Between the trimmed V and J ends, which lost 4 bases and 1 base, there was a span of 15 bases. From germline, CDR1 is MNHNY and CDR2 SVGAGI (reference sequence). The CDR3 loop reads CASSSLLGEGTDTQYF. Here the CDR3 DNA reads TGTGCCAGCAGTTCCCTTTTGGGGGAGGGCACAGATACGCAGTATTTT.

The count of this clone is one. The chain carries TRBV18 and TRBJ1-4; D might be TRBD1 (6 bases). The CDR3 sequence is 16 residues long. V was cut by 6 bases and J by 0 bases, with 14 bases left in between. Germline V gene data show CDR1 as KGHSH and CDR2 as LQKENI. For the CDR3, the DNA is TGTGCCAGCTCCCAGGGGTCCCTGGCAACTAATGAAAAACTGTTTTTT. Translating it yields CASSQGSLATNEKLFF.

CDR3 loop: CASDTGGRETQYF. The DNA for the CDR3 is TGTGCTAGTGATACAGGGGGGAGAGAGACCCAGTACTTC. J is TRBJ2-5 and V is TRBV12-5, with TRBD1 identical over 8 bases. The CDR3 totals 13 residues. Germline V CDR1 and CDR2: LGHNT, FRNRAP. V lost 7 bases to trimming and J lost 4 bases; unmatched junction nucleotides: 5.